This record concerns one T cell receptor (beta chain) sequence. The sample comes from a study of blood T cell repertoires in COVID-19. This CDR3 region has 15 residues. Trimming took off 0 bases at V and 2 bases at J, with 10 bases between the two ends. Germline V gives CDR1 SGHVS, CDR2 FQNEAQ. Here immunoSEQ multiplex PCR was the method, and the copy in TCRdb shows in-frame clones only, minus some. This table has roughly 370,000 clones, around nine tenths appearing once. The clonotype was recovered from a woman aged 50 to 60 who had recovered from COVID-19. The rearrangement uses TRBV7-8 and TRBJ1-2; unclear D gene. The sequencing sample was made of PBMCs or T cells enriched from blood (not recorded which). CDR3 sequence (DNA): TGTGCCAGCAGCTTAGCCAGACAAGAAAACTATGGCTACACCTTC. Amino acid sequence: CASSLARQENYGYTF.